The entry that follows covers one T cell receptor beta chain sequence. Its binding antigen is unknown. Nothing much larger sits one base from this clone, and base qualities are not available. Using the deep immunoSEQ assay, multiplex PCR amplified TCR CDR3 regions from genomic DNA. Extracted genomic DNA from each cell subset was distributed evenly across all wells of several immunoSEQ 96-well plates, and each plate was treated as a replicate. For sorted subsets, 200 to 250 ng of genomic DNA, equivalent to about 30,000 T cell genomes, went into each replicate PCR. Purified libraries were measured with a Qubit 3.0 fluorometer, size-checked on a Bioanalyzer 2100, and measured again with the KAPA Library Quantification kit. Each immunoSEQ 96-well plate was sequenced on its own single-read 150-cycle Illumina NextSeq 550 flow cell. Concerning the study's data processing: Because the immunoSEQ output included only junctional sequences and no quality scores, the filtering could not be the same as the filtering used for full-length reads. To assign V/J genes and CDR3, sequences were annotated using PyIR, a Python wrapper for IgBLAST v1.9, with IMGT germline references. Reads with weak V/J assignments (E-value above 1e-6), missing CDR3, stop codons, out-of-frame junctions, or ambiguous translated residues were removed. V3J clonotypes were defined as sequences sharing an identical inferred V gene, J gene, and CDR3 amino acid sequence. To compute the percentage overlap between repertoires, the number of shared unique clonotypes was divided by the size of the smaller repertoire. RTK rarefaction, the Chao1 estimator, and Recon v2.1 estimates of unobserved clonotypes were used to assess repertoire richness. OLGA was used to compute generation probabilities for all TCRbeta clonotypes that the gDNA method yielded from a few donors. TCRdb obtained this table from immuneACCESS and retained in-frame rearrangements with V and J assigned. These tables miss some clones; where compared with another copy, unresolved V genes account for less than half of the shortfall, and the remainder is unexplained. V and J calls and clone size are given by that table; D and trimming were obtained from the DNA. This sample has millions of clones in its table, and about 95% of those were observed once. 0.9% to 1.3% of the sample belongs to the ten largest clones.

This record comes from a study of shared clonotypes between healthy human individuals (dated by TCRdb to about 2020). Notes on the research overall: The cohort comprised a couple of women and a few men aged 18 to 49 years. To estimate repertoire size and how much clonotypes are shared between individuals, the study performed deep sequencing of blood TCR repertoires from about 5 healthy adults. Each donor's leukapheresis produced roughly between roughly 0.85 and 10 billion PBMCs. Libraries were prepared and TCR repertoires were sequenced by different laboratories using diverse techniques, in order to increase sequencing depth and limit assay-specific biases. Per donor, three plates each were used for CD4 naive and CD4 memory, two for CD8 naive, and one for CD8 memory. Findings and caveats that apply to the study as a whole: Sampling was restricted to blood, and TCR repertoires in tissues likely differ from the TCR repertoires found in blood. Sharing across a handful of donors was observed for roughly 5% of naive CD4, 3% to 3.5% of naive CD8, about 2.3% of memory CD4, and around 0.42% of memory CD8 clonotypes. Clonotypes shared by all four sorted-subset donors showed higher generation probabilities than non-shared clonotypes. Because the study included a small number of donors, the genetic and exposure-history diversity represented was limited. Naive subsets generally had larger estimated clonotype richness than memory subsets. Even with the large sequencing depth, rarefaction of the sorted-subset datasets indicated that sequencing was incomplete. Pairwise subsampling indicated that sequencing depth was expected to affect the degree of clonotype sharing among donors.

The CDR3 goes from the cysteine to the phenylalanine over 13 residues. The read is trimmed to its CDR3 DNA, 39 bases read in frame from base 1. Cut back by 9 bases and 3 bases, the V and J ends lie 15 bases apart. CDR1 is given as MNHNY and CDR2 as SVGAGI, both from the germline V gene (reference sequence). CD8 naive samples consisted of CD45RO-negative cells that were positively selected for CCR7, yielding a CD45RA+CCR7+ population without TemRA cells. Healthy HIV-negative adults with no recently reported acute infections or vaccinations were included as donors. Only Caucasian adults living in Nashville, Tennessee, USA were represented among the donors. Blood was obtained by leukapheresis, after which PBMCs were separated by Ficoll-Histopaque density gradient centrifugation and cryopreserved in liquid nitrogen vapor phase. Analytical flow cytometry was used to check the purity and quantity of every magnetically sorted T cell population. Genomic DNA was isolated from every sorted fraction and measured by UV absorbance on a Nanodrop 2000c.

The chain employs TRBV6-6 and TRBJ2-7; TRBD2 might be the D gene, on 6 matching bases. The sample comprised naive CD8+ T cells sorted from blood. Per the publication, the cell subset or site label means: CD45RA+CCR7+. The source is a man between 18 and 29 years old in good health. The DNA reads TGTGCCAGTAGGGACTTGGGGGACTACGAGCAGTACTTC. Its amino acids are CASRDLGDYEQYF.